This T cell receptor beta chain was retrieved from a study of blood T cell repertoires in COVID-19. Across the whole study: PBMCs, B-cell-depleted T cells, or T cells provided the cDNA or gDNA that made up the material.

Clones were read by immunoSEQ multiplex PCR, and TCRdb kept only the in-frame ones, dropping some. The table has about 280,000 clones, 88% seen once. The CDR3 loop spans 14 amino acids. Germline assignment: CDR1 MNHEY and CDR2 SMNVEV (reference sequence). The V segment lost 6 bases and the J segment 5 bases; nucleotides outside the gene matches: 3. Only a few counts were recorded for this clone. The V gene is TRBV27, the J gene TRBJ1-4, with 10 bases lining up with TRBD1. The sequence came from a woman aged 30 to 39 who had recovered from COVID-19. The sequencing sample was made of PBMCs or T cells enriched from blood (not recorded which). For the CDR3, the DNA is TGTGCCAGCAGGTCGGGACAGGGGAATGAAAAACTGTTTTTT. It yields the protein CASRSGQGNEKLFF.